This T cell receptor (beta chain) was obtained from a study of blood T cell repertoires in COVID-19. The wider study: Sites in the United States, Italy and Spain provided acute and convalescent COVID-19 samples. PBMCs, B-cell-depleted T cells, or T cells provided the cDNA or gDNA that made up the material.

This clone came up once. In the original analysis: The authors estimated nucleated cell counts from reference gene primer amplification. Only in-frame clones appear in the TCRdb table, and some are missing; sequencing was by immunoSEQ multiplex PCR. Clone size and V and J calls were adopted from that table, with D and trimming inferred from the DNA. Of hundreds of thousands of clones detected, 86% appear once; the ten largest clones hold about 5.4%. Germline V gives CDR1 SEHNR, CDR2 FQNEAQ (reference sequence). This CDR3 region has 15 residues. The V segment lost 0 bases and the J segment 6 bases; nucleotides outside the gene matches: 4.

The source material was peripheral blood. The V and J genes are TRBV7-9 and TRBJ2-1; 8 bases are a match to TRBD1. The receptor comes from a woman aged 80 or older with COVID-19, enrolled during active disease. CDR3 nucleotide sequence: TGTGCCAGCAGCTTAGCGAGGACAGGGCCCAATGAGCAGTTCTTC. It specifies CASSLARTGPNEQFF.